These 21 T cell receptor beta chains came from one sample sequenced in a study of T and B cells in COVID-19 patients. TRB rearrangements were amplified by multiplex PCR with BIOMED2 TRB-A/B primers. Each CDR3 protein is one row after TCRdb ran MiXCR on the multiplex PCR reads. The profile shows 13,000 or so distinct CDR3 sequences, 28% of them singletons. Each TRB amplification used 250-500 ng of genomic DNA from blood. The source material was blood. The receptor set was obtained from a human donor who had recovered from COVID-19.

At least ten counts were recorded for this clonotype. The chain carries TRBV6-5 and TRBJ2-7; 9 nucleotides agree with TRBD1. The CDR3 is 14 amino acids. The germline CDR1 and CDR2 sequences are MNHEY and SVGAGI. The V segment lost 2 bases and the J segment 3 bases; nucleotides outside the gene matches: 2. The CDR3 reads CASSYGQGSYEQYF. For the CDR3, the DNA is TGTGCCAGCAGTTACGGACAGGGGAGCTACGAGCAGTACTTC.

This clonotype was recorded at least ten times. The V gene is TRBV7-6, the J gene TRBJ2-1, with 11 bases fitting TRBD2. The length of the CDR3 is 16 residues. V was pared by 4 bases and J by 3 bases, with 5 bases of the junction left unmatched. Germline V gene data show CDR1 as SGHVS and CDR2 as FNYEAQ. The DNA of the CDR3 is TGTGCCAGCAGCTATAGCGGGACTAGCGGCTACAATGAGCAGTTCTTC. It yields the protein CASSYSGTSGYNEQFF.

This clonotype was seen repeatedly, ten times or more. The CDR3 region has the DNA TGTGCCAGCAGTTTAAGTTCCCCCTACGAGCAGTACTTC. The encoded protein is CASSLSSPYEQYF. The rearrangement uses TRBV27 and TRBJ2-7; D is undetermined. CDR1 is MNHEY, CDR2 SMNVEV, per germline (reference sequence). Trimming took 2 bases from V and 2 from J, leaving 7 bases between them. The CDR3 sequence is 13 residues long.

This clonotype is medium-sized within its sample. J is TRBJ2-5 and V is TRBV6-5, with 11 bases lining up with TRBD2. Trimming at V came to 4 bases and at J to 7 bases, leaving 2 bases not matched to a gene. The CDR3 spans 13 residues. Germline loops: CDR1 MNHEY, CDR2 SVGAGI. The CDR3 DNA follows: TGTGCCAGCAGTTTGGGACTAGCGGCGACCCAGTACTTC. As protein: CASSLGLAATQYF.

The V and J genes are TRBV12-3 or TRBV12-4 and TRBJ1-2; 7 nucleotides line up with TRBD1. This CDR3 region has 14 residues. J gave up 4 bases and V 10 bases, and 12 bases lay outside the gene matches. In DNA form, the CDR3 reads TGTGCCATCAGCCGACAGGGAGCTACCTATGGCTACACCTTC. Amino acid sequence: CAISRQGATYGYTF.

At least ten counts were recorded for this clonotype. V is TRBV5-4 and J is TRBJ1-1; 7 nucleotides agree with TRBD1. Germline CDR1 SGHNT, CDR2 YYREEE (reference sequence). The CDR3 covers 13 residues. Germline trimming cut 4 bases from V and 5 bases from J; bases unmatched to any gene: 5. The CDR3 DNA reads as TGTGCCAGCAGCCGACAGGGTGCTACTGAAGCTTTCTTT. Translated: CASSRQGATEAFF. The full variable domain, rest sourced from reference TRBV5-4 and TRBJ1-1, is ETGVTQSPTHLIKTRGQQVTLRCSSQSGHNTVSWYQQALGQGPQFIFQYYREEENGRGNFPPRFSGLQFPNYSSELNVNALELDDSALYLCASSRQGATEAFFGQGTRLTVV.

This clonotype has more than one count but fewer than ten. This chain connects TRBV7-9 to TRBJ1-5, with D tentatively TRBD1 (5 bases). CDR3 length: 15 residues. The V gene lost 5 bases and the J gene lost 5 bases, with 16 bases spanning the gap. Germline CDR1 SEHNR, CDR2 FQNEAQ (reference sequence). In DNA form, the CDR3 reads TGTGCCAGCAGCGCCGGGACGGGAAACGATCAGCCCCAGCATTTT. Its protein product is CASSAGTGNDQPQHF.

The count of this clonotype is one. A much larger clone lies a single base off, so this may be a read error. This chain links TRBV27 with TRBJ2-7, with 9 bases fitting TRBD1. The CDR3 runs to 14 residues. The trim removed 3 bases at V and 3 bases at J, leaving 3 bases unmatched. Germline values: CDR1 MNHEY, CDR2 SMNVEV (reference sequence). CDR3 amino acids: CASSFGQGSYEQYF. CDR3 coding DNA: TGTGCCAGCAGTTTCGGACAGGGGAGCTACGAGCAGTACTTC.

In its sample, this clonotype was seen many times. J is TRBJ2-2 and V is TRBV7-3; weak D call: TRBD2 (7 bases). The V and J ends lost 5 bases and 0 bases respectively, with 16 bases between them. In germline, CDR1 is SGHTA, CDR2 FQGTGA. This CDR3 comprises 17 residues. In DNA form, the CDR3 reads TGTGCCAGCAGCAATGGGGGGGGACATCCGAACACCGGGGAGCTGTTTTTT. Amino acid sequence: CASSNGGGHPNTGELFF.

The V gene is TRBV12-3 or TRBV12-4, the J gene TRBJ2-5; D ambiguous. Between the trimmed V and J ends, which lost 5 bases and 0 bases, there was a span of 19 bases. The CDR3 sequence is 17 residues long. CDR3 in amino acids: CASSQFPPVWDQETQYF. The CDR3 DNA reads as TGTGCCAGCAGTCAGTTTCCCCCCGTTTGGGACCAAGAGACCCAGTACTTC.

This clonotype is medium-sized within its sample. The chain employs TRBV5-4 and TRBJ2-7; D gene ambiguous. Germline values: CDR1 SGHNT, CDR2 YYREEE (reference sequence). V lost 0 bases and J 3 bases, leaving 7 bases between the germline ends. The CDR3 runs 13 residues. The CDR3 DNA is TGTGCCAGCAGCTTGGCCCCGATCTACGAGCAGTACTTC. Its translation is CASSLAPIYEQYF. Variable domain in full (rest from reference TRBV5-4 and TRBJ2-7): ETGVTQSPTHLIKTRGQQVTLRCSSQSGHNTVSWYQQALGQGPQFIFQYYREEENGRGNFPPRFSGLQFPNYSSELNVNALELDDSALYLCASSLAPIYEQYFGPGTRLTVT.

The chain carries TRBV7-9 and TRBJ2-7; possible D gene TRBD1, 6 bases. The CDR3 contains 13 residues. Germline-derived CDR1 and CDR2 are SEHNR and FQNEAQ (reference sequence). Trimming shortened V by 2 bases and J by 6 bases, and 11 bases separated the two germline ends. As DNA, the CDR3 is TGTGCCAGCAGCTTACCGGACAGAGCCGAGCAGTACTTC. Translated, it gives CASSLPDRAEQYF.

This clonotype was detected many times. The chain joins TRBV6-1 to TRBJ2-7; D gene uncertain. This CDR3 is 10 amino acids long. CDR1 is MNHNS and CDR2 is SASEGT in the germline V gene. Trimming cost V 6 bases and J 3 bases, with 3 bases left between them. The CDR3 nucleotides are TGTGCCAGCAGGCACTACGAGCAGTACTTC. Its protein is CASRHYEQYF.

The chain employs TRBV6-5 and TRBJ1-4; tentative D call: TRBD1 (5 bases). Germline assignment: CDR1 MNHEY and CDR2 SVGAGI. This CDR3 comprises 13 residues. Trimming removed 5 bases from V and 7 bases from J, with 11 bases in between. The CDR3 protein is CASSPRTFEKLFF. DNA of the CDR3: TGTGCCAGCAGTCCCAGGACATTTGAAAAACTGTTTTTT.

Many counts were recorded for this clonotype. The rearrangement uses TRBV18 and TRBJ1-2, with TRBD1 as a possible D gene (5 bases). The CDR3 is made up of 12 amino acids. The V and J ends lost 5 bases and 6 bases respectively, with 10 bases between them. Germline V CDR1 and CDR2: KGHSH, LQKENI. This CDR3 is CASSASRDGYTF. CDR3 DNA sequence: TGTGCCAGCTCAGCCAGCAGGGATGGCTACACCTTC.

The chain recombines TRBV12-3 or TRBV12-4 with TRBJ1-2; possibly TRBD1 for D (5 bases). V was clipped by 3 bases and J by 4 bases, with 6 bases between them. The CDR3 runs 12 residues. The CDR3 coding sequence is TGTGCCAGCAGTTTTCAGGGCTATGGCTACACCTTC. Its protein product is CASSFQGYGYTF.

This clonotype was recorded many times. V and J are TRBV6-4 and TRBJ2-2; no definite D call. Per the germline V gene, CDR1 is MRHNA and CDR2 is SNTAGT. The CDR3 extends over 15 amino acids. Trimming took off 3 bases at V and 6 bases at J, with 14 bases between the two ends. CDR3 loop: CASSEGLDRPGELFF. The CDR3 DNA is TGTGCCAGCAGTGAAGGCTTAGACCGGCCCGGGGAGCTGTTTTTT.

By frequency in the sample, this clonotype is medium-sized. The rearrangement uses TRBV12-3 or TRBV12-4 and TRBJ2-2; TRBD2 aligns across 8 bases. This CDR3 is built from 19 residues. Germline trimming cut 3 bases from V and 4 bases from J; bases unmatched to any gene: 16. CDR3 protein: CASSFYRAGELRGTGELFF. The CDR3 DNA reads TGTGCCAGCAGTTTTTATAGAGCGGGGGAGCTAAGGGGCACCGGGGAGCTGTTTTTT.

This clonotype qualifies as medium-sized. The chain links TRBV27 to TRBJ2-1; D gene unclear. The CDR3 has 12 residues. The germline V gene encodes CDR1 MNHEY and CDR2 SMNVEV (reference sequence). Between the trimmed V and J ends, which lost 8 bases and 3 bases, there was a span of 8 bases. CDR3 loop: CASVIDYNEQFF. In nucleotides, the CDR3 is TGTGCCAGCGTCATTGACTACAATGAGCAGTTCTTC.

This clonotype was counted at least ten times. V is TRBV30 and J is TRBJ2-1; 11 bases are a match to TRBD2. The V gene end was trimmed by 3 bases and the J gene end by 0 bases; junction bases not matched to a gene: 10. Germline values: CDR1 GTSNPN, CDR2 SVGIG (reference sequence). This CDR3 spans 18 amino acids. CDR3 loop: CAWRVTSGMPSSYNEQFF. The CDR3, as DNA: TGTGCCTGGAGAGTGACTAGCGGGATGCCGAGCTCCTACAATGAGCAGTTCTTC.

This clonotype was picked up one time. At one end, the junction sequence differs from germline, possibly due to a read error. This sequence joins TRBV5-1 and TRBJ2-3, with 11 bases identical to TRBD2. From germline, CDR1 is SGHRS and CDR2 YFSETQ. The CDR3 runs to 15 residues. This CDR3 reads CACSLGLAVRDTQYF. DNA of the CDR3: TGCGCCTGCAGCTTGGGACTAGCGGTTAGAGATACGCAGTATTTT.